This record covers a single T cell receptor beta chain. This entry belongs to a study of blood T cell repertoires in COVID-19. Germline V lookup: CDR1 MDHEN, CDR2 SYDVKM. With 1 base removed from V and 3 bases from J, the gap between germline ends came to 9 bases. There are 14 residues in the CDR3. TCRdb's copy holds only in-frame clones and misses some; the assay was immunoSEQ multiplex PCR. The sample carries 55,000 to 75,000 clones, 80% recorded once. This TCR was sampled from a man between 65 and 80 years old who had recovered from COVID-19. Sequences were obtained from peripheral blood. The V gene is TRBV28, the J gene TRBJ1-2, with D hard to call. The CDR3 nucleotides are TGTGCCAGCAGTTTATCCGGGGATTACTATGGCTACACCTTC. It translates to CASSLSGDYYGYTF.